This section outlines one T cell receptor beta chain sequence together with its context. It lacks a known antigen. The record has no base qualities; no much larger clone is one base away. Genomic DNA was isolated from the sorted cells so that the TCRbeta CDR3 region could be sequenced. TCRbeta CDR3 regions were sequenced using the immunoSEQ Assay. TCRdb obtained this table from immuneACCESS and retained in-frame rearrangements with V and J assigned. These tables miss some clones; where compared with another copy, unresolved V genes account for less than half of the shortfall, and the remainder is unexplained. The sample records roughly 25,000 clones, 88% of which are singletons. Approximately 22% of the sample rests with the top ten. This specimen comes from a study of OX40 agonist ivuxolimab in advanced cancers. Context from the whole study: Ivuxolimab was a fully human IgG2 agonistic monoclonal antibody targeting the costimulatory receptor OX40 (CD134). Partial responses occurred in three dose-escalation patients: two with cutaneous melanoma and one with hepatocellular carcinoma. Patients were allowed to have had prior anti-PD-1, anti-PD-L1 or anti-CTLA-4 therapy, and roughly two fifths of the dose-escalation patients had been treated with checkpoint inhibitors. Intravenous ivuxolimab was administered to patients every 2 weeks at six dose levels: 0.01, 0.1, 0.3, 1.5, 3 and 10 mg/kg. Of the 50 or so patients in dose escalation, around 19 had hepatocellular carcinoma, approximately 15 had melanoma, 9 had renal cell carcinoma and 9 had head and neck cancer. The point of sequencing TCRbeta in the periphery was to test whether ivuxolimab changed TCR sequence diversity and drove clonal T-cell expansion. A male proportion of around 80% and a mean age of 60 years, ranging from 23 to 79, were recorded for the dose-escalation cohort. The paper covers the monotherapy dose-escalation part of the phase I ivuxolimab trial, which included N ≈ 50 patients. Results and caveats for the whole study, not just this receptor: In the 0.1-3.0 mg/kg groups, partial responders were among the patients with the lowest normalized peripheral clonal expansion, particularly in CD8+ T cells. Low levels of normalized T-cell clonal expansion were also shown by some nonresponding patients. At doses from 0.1 to 3.0 mg/kg, clonal expansion was seen in both CD4+ and CD8+ blood T cells between baseline and week 6. The antigen specificity of the peripheral T cells that underwent clonal expansion was not determined. After ivuxolimab, more expanded clones were found on average in CD8+ T cells than in CD4+ T cells.

Measured from the cysteine to the phenylalanine, the CDR3 is 12 residues long. Just CDR3 DNA is preserved here, 36 bases in frame from base 1. The junction carries 4 bases between V and J, which are trimmed by 5 bases and 0 bases respectively. The germline V gene (reference sequence) yields SEHNR for CDR1 and FQNEAQ for CDR2. The trial excluded patients who had a history of autoimmune disease or were on systemic immunosuppression. Peripheral blood for TCR sequencing was collected from all dose cohorts at baseline, on cycle 4 day 1, and on cycle 7 day 1. The samples were drawn from a first-in-human, open-label, multicenter phase I dose-escalation trial of ivuxolimab. Adults with locally advanced or metastatic head and neck squamous cell, hepatocellular, melanoma or renal cell carcinoma were enrolled in the trial. Before TCR sequencing, CD4+ T cells and CD8+ T cells were sorted from peripheral blood as separate populations.

The specimen comprised CD4+ or CD8+ T cells sorted from blood, sampled in a trial of the OX40 agonist ivuxolimab. The sequence came from an adult with an advanced solid tumor such as melanoma, head and neck, liver or kidney cancer. The sequence joins TRBV7-9 to TRBJ1-1, with the D gene not clear enough to name. For the CDR3, the sequence is CASSAVNTEAFF. The DNA sequence follows: TGTGCCAGCAGCGCGGTGAACACTGAAGCTTTCTTT.